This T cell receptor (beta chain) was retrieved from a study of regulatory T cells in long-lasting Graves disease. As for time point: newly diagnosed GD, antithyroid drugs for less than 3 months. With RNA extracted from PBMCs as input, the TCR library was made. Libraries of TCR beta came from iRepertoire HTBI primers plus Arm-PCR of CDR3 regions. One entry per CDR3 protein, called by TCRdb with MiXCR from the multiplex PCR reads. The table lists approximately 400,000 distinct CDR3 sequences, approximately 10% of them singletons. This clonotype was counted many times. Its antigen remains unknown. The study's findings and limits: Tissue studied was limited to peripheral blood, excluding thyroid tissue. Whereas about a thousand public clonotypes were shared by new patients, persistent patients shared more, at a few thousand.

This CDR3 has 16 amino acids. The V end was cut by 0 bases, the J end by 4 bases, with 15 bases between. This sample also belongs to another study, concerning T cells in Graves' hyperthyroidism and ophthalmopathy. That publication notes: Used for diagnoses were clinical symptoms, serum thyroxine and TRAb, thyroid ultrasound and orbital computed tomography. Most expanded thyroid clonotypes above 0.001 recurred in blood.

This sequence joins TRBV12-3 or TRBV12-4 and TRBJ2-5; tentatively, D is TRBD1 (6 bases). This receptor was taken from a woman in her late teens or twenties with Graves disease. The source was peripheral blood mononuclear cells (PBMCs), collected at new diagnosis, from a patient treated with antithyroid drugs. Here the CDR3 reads CASSLAIWGRSETQYF. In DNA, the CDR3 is TGTGCCAGCAGTTTAGCGATCTGGGGGCGGTCAGAGACCCAGTACTTC.